These T cell receptor beta chains were read from a single sample in a study of blood T cells in healthy people across ages. A single record per CDR3 protein comes from TCRdb applying MiXCR to the 5' RACE reads. Of under 2 million distinct CDR3 sequences in the sample, about 31% are singletons; the top ten hold about 10%. The sequencing input was blood. These receptors all come from a woman in her thirties in good health. The CDR3 runs from the conserved cysteine through the conserved F or W. The D gene is left open where the match is weak. Expanded clones get a size class; other rows say once, few or many, or leave the size out.

j_gene,abundance,v_gene,d_gene,CDR3aa,CDR3nt
TRBJ1-4,few,TRBV5-5,-,CASSFVLNEKLFF,TGTGCCAGCAGCTTCGTCCTTAATGAAAAACTGTTTTTT
TRBJ1-3,-,TRBV5-1,TRBD1,CASSDDRGFGGNTIYF,TGCGCCAGCAGCGATGACAGGGGCTTCGGTGGAAACACCATATATTTT
TRBJ1-6,-,TRBV5-1,-,CASSPHPSSYNSPLHF,TGCGCCAGCAGCCCGCACCCGAGCTCCTATAATTCACCCCTCCACTTT
TRBJ2-5,-,TRBV2,-,CATITGTLQETQYF,TGTGCCACTATAACCGGGACTCTCCAAGAGACCCAGTACTTC
TRBJ2-3,-,TRBV3-1,-,CASSQDPGAPNTQYF,TGTGCCAGCAGTCAAGATCCGGGAGCCCCCAATACGCAGTATTTT
TRBJ1-4,-,TRBV3-1,-,CASSPTDEKLFF,TGTGCCAGCAGCCCGACGGATGAAAAACTGTTTTTT
TRBJ2-1,-,TRBV9,-,CASSVLPSTDEQFF,TGTGCCAGCAGCGTACTCCCCTCGACAGATGAGCAGTTCTTC
TRBJ2-3,-,TRBV11-1,-,CASTTGPGRGTGTQYF,TGTGCCAGCACGACTGGCCCCGGCCGTGGCACAGGTACGCAGTATTTT
TRBJ2-1,-,TRBV5-1,-,CASSSAGGRRFNEQFF,TGCGCCAGCAGCTCCGCCGGCGGAAGGAGGTTCAATGAGCAGTTCTTC
TRBJ2-5,-,TRBV9,-,CASSVVGRDGETQYF,TGTGCCAGCAGCGTAGTTGGCAGGGATGGAGAGACCCAGTACTTC
TRBJ2-7,many,TRBV7-9,-,CASSPSATPNEQYF,TGTGCCAGCAGCCCCTCGGCCACTCCTAACGAGCAGTACTTC
TRBJ2-1,-,TRBV9,TRBD2,CASSVMPGGRAVNEQFF,TGTGCCAGCAGCGTAATGCCCGGCGGGAGGGCTGTAAATGAGCAGTTCTTC
TRBJ2-7,few,TRBV27,TRBD1,CASSIRTGGTYEQYF,TGTGCCAGCAGTATCAGGACAGGGGGAACCTACGAGCAGTACTTC
TRBJ2-7,-,TRBV2,TRBD2,CASSKGLAGGLHEQYF,TGTGCCAGCAGTAAGGGACTAGCGGGAGGGCTCCACGAGCAGTACTTC
TRBJ2-5,-,TRBV9,-,CASIVGPATNQETQYF,TGTGCCAGCATCGTAGGACCTGCGACAAACCAAGAGACCCAGTACTTC
TRBJ2-5,-,TRBV3-1,-,CASSQDRWEETQYF,TGTGCCAGCAGCCAAGATCGATGGGAAGAGACCCAGTACTTC
TRBJ1-1,few,TRBV20-1,-,CSAIGRTSMNTEAFF,TGCAGTGCTATCGGCCGAACATCCATGAACACTGAAGCTTTCTTT
TRBJ2-2,-,TRBV6-6,TRBD1,CASRRRGQGITGERFF,TGTGCCAGCAGGAGAAGGGGACAGGGCATAACCGGGGAGCGGTTTTTT
TRBJ2-1,few,TRBV4-1,-,CASTNRGVPEQFF,TGCGCCAGCACAAACCGAGGGGTACCTGAGCAGTTCTTC
TRBJ2-3,many,TRBV20-1,TRBD2,CSAPSSGGANTQYF,TGCAGTGCTCCTTCTAGCGGGGGGGCCAATACGCAGTATTTT
TRBJ2-1,few,TRBV6-9,-,CASIPLRGGSYNEQFF,TGTGCCAGCATCCCCTTACGTGGGGGCTCCTACAATGAGCAGTTCTTC
TRBJ2-3,few,TRBV10-1,-,CASRGNGNTQYF,TGCGCCAGCAGGGGTAACGGGAATACGCAGTATTTT
TRBJ2-5,few,TRBV11-2,-,CASSLGAGIETQYF,TGTGCCAGCAGCTTAGGCGCAGGGATAGAGACCCAGTACTTC
TRBJ1-1,-,TRBV9,-,CASSVGGLGGGTEAFF,TGTGCCAGCAGCGTAGGGGGGTTGGGGGGGGGCACTGAAGCTTTCTTT
TRBJ2-1,few,TRBV4-1,-,CASSPTGVRGSYNEQFF,TGCGCCAGCAGCCCCACTGGTGTGCGGGGCTCCTACAATGAGCAGTTCTTC
TRBJ1-1,once,TRBV29-1,-,CSVLKGSAFF,TGCAGCGTATTAAAGGGTTCGGCTTTCTTT
TRBJ2-3,few,TRBV20-1,-,CSAERDSTDTQYF,TGCAGTGCGGAGAGAGATAGCACAGATACGCAGTATTTT
TRBJ1-3,-,TRBV2,-,CASGPANTIYF,TGTGCCAGCGGACCGGCAAACACCATATATTTT
TRBJ1-2,-,TRBV28,-,CASSPPNLANYGYTF,TGTGCCAGCAGTCCCCCGAACCTGGCTAACTATGGCTACACCTTC
TRBJ2-7,-,TRBV20-1,-,CSARGHISVPFEQYF,TGCAGTGCTAGAGGCCATATCTCCGTGCCCTTCGAGCAGTACTTC
TRBJ2-7,-,TRBV4-2,-,CASSPDLAEQYF,TGTGCCAGCAGCCCGGACTTGGCCGAGCAGTACTTC
TRBJ2-6,-,TRBV30,TRBD1,CAWMRQGDSGANVLTF,TGTGCCTGGATGCGACAGGGCGACTCTGGGGCCAACGTCCTGACTTTC
TRBJ2-1,few,TRBV20-1,TRBD1,CSAFRDRGLRGNEQFF,TGCAGTGCTTTCCGGGACAGGGGTTTGAGGGGCAATGAGCAGTTCTTC
TRBJ2-5,-,TRBV21-1,-,CASSKSGQGAETQYF,TGTGCCAGCAGCAAATCGGGACAGGGGGCAGAGACCCAGTACTTC
TRBJ1-1,-,TRBV29-1,-,CSVEGWGVTEAFF,TGCAGCGTTGAAGGTTGGGGAGTCACTGAAGCTTTCTTT
TRBJ2-1,few,TRBV12-3/TRBV12-4,TRBD2,CASSLGGGPSYNEQFF,TGTGCCAGCAGCTTGGGCGGGGGGCCCTCCTACAATGAGCAGTTCTTC
TRBJ2-2,few,TRBV4-1,-,CASSRTDPLLNTGELFF,TGCGCCAGCAGCCGAACGGACCCCCTACTAAACACCGGGGAGCTGTTTTTT
TRBJ2-1,many,TRBV12-3/TRBV12-4,-,CANGGEGHEQFF,TGTGCCAACGGGGGTGAGGGTCATGAGCAGTTCTTC
TRBJ2-1,-,TRBV29-1,-,CSAQLEYNEQFF,TGCAGCGCCCAACTGGAATACAATGAGCAGTTCTTC
TRBJ2-5,few,TRBV3-1,TRBD2,CASSQRGTQETQYF,TGTGCCAGCAGCCAGCGGGGGACCCAAGAGACCCAGTACTTC
TRBJ2-5,many,TRBV5-1,-,CASSMEQETQYF,TGCGCCAGCAGCATGGAACAGGAGACCCAGTACTTC
TRBJ2-5,few,TRBV28,-,CASSLGDPGKTQYF,TGTGCCAGCAGTTTGGGGGACCCGGGGAAGACCCAGTACTTC
TRBJ2-1,few,TRBV12-3/TRBV12-4,-,CASTRSTYNEQFF,TGTGCCAGCACCAGGTCCACCTACAATGAGCAGTTCTTC
TRBJ2-1,-,TRBV6-2/TRBV6-3,TRBD2,CASSPSGGISYNEQFF,TGTGCCAGCAGTCCGAGCGGGGGGATCTCCTACAATGAGCAGTTCTTC
TRBJ2-1,-,TRBV9,-,CASSVTGNERFF,TGTGCCAGCAGCGTTACAGGCAATGAGCGGTTCTTC
TRBJ2-3,-,TRBV20-1,-,CSARGRSDTQYF,TGCAGTGCCAGGGGCCGCTCAGATACGCAGTATTTT
TRBJ2-7,few,TRBV29-1,-,CSVEAEGYEQYF,TGCAGCGTTGAGGCGGAGGGCTACGAGCAGTACTTC
TRBJ2-7,-,TRBV6-1,TRBD1,CASTFSGTGDIYEQYF,TGTGCCAGCACCTTTTCCGGGACAGGTGATATCTACGAGCAGTACTTC
TRBJ2-7,-,TRBV6-1,TRBD2,CASKRGGFYEQYF,TGTGCCAGCAAACGGGGGGGGTTCTACGAGCAGTACTTC